This entry lists 9 T cell receptor beta chains sequenced from one sample in a study of T cells of healthy individuals. TCRdb processed the 5' RACE reads anew with MiXCR; each CDR3 protein has one entry. This sample yields around 98,000 distinct CDR3 sequences, of which approximately 16% are seen a single time; approximately 5.7% belongs to the top ten. The receptors here all came from a human donor in good health.

This clonotype turned up a few times. The chain combines TRBV28 with TRBJ2-1; the D is unclear. The V and J ends lost 7 bases and 0 bases respectively, with 13 bases between them. Germline lookup yields CDR1 MDHEN and CDR2 SYDVKM. CDR3 length: 15 residues. CDR3 nucleotide sequence: TGTGCCAGCATCCCGACGCGAAGCTCCTACAATGAGCAGTTCTTC. This gives the protein CASIPTRSSYNEQFF.

This clonotype has only a few counts. As DNA, the CDR3 is TGTGCCAGCAGTACGGAGGACAGCCCTTCACCCCTCCACTTT. Amino acids: CASSTEDSPSPLHF. The rearrangement uses TRBV9 and TRBJ1-6, with D perhaps matching TRBD1 (6 bases). The V gene's germline CDR1 is SGDLS and CDR2 YYNGEE. The CDR3 runs to 14 residues. V lost 5 bases, J lost 9 bases, and 15 bases lay in between.

The chain joins TRBV27 to TRBJ1-1; maybe TRBD1 (5 bases). The CDR3 is 14 residues long. From germline, CDR1 is MNHEY and CDR2 SMNVEV (reference sequence). V shed 4 bases and J shed 9 bases, with 18 bases lying between them. CDR3 sequence: CASSSNRDGEKAFF. DNA for the CDR3: TGTGCCAGCAGTTCGAATCGGGACGGAGAGAAAGCTTTCTTT.

This clonotype was detected only a few times. V and J are TRBV27 and TRBJ1-1, with D possibly matching TRBD1 (5 bases). This CDR3 contains 14 residues. With 2 bases removed from V and 2 bases from J, the gap between germline ends came to 9 bases. The germline CDR1 and CDR2 sequences are MNHEY and SMNVEV (reference sequence). Here the CDR3 reads CASSLRGANTEAFF. The CDR3 nucleotides are TGTGCCAGCAGTTTAAGGGGTGCTAACACTGAAGCTTTCTTT.

The chain couples TRBV4-1 to TRBJ1-1; 9 bases are shared with TRBD1. Germline values: CDR1 MGHRA, CDR2 YSYEKL. This CDR3 has 15 residues. Losses at the gene ends were 4 bases for V and 4 bases for J; bases not matched to a gene: 7. CDR3 in DNA: TGCGCCAGCAGCCGAGAAGACAGGGGGGTCACTGAAGCTTTCTTT. Translating gives CASSREDRGVTEAFF.

This clonotype came up a few times. The chain combines TRBV9 with TRBJ2-5; 7 bases fit TRBD1. This CDR3 comprises 14 residues. J gave up 1 base and V 2 bases, and 2 bases lay outside the gene matches. Germline assignment: CDR1 SGDLS and CDR2 YYNGEE. The CDR3 here is CASSVWDSQETQYF. CDR3 in DNA: TGTGCCAGCAGCGTCTGGGACAGCCAAGAGACCCAGTACTTC.

The table lists this clonotype with many counts. This chain uses TRBV3-1 with TRBJ2-2; no reliable D call. From germline, CDR1 is LGHDT and CDR2 YNNKEL (reference sequence). The CDR3 is made up of 14 amino acids. V gave up 1 base and J gave up 8 bases, with 11 bases separating them. The CDR3 region is CASSQVIVRGELFF. CDR3 bases: TGTGCCAGCAGCCAAGTAATTGTGAGAGGGGAGCTGTTTTTT.

This rearrangement joins TRBV7-6 to TRBJ2-1; 9 nucleotides align to TRBD2. The CDR3 runs 14 residues. The V gene's germline CDR1 is SGHVS and CDR2 FNYEAQ. The V and J ends lost 5 bases and 8 bases, in that order; junction bases with no gene match: 7. The CDR3 nucleotides read TGTGCCAGCAGCCGAGTTAGCGGGAGCTATGAGCAGTTCTTC. It encodes CASSRVSGSYEQFF.

About this clonotype itself: At one boundary the junction diverges from the germline segment, which might be a read error. The chain recombines TRBV7-7 with TRBJ1-4; D is possibly TRBD1 (5 bases). Germline V gene data show CDR1 as SSHAT and CDR2 as FNYEAQ (reference sequence). The CDR3 length is 15 residues. The CDR3 DNA is TGTGCTAGCAGCAAAAAGCGGGGCGCCGGGGAAAAACTGTTTTTT. Its protein is CASSKKRGAGEKLFF.